A single sample is the source of the 10 T cell receptor beta chains below, sequenced in a study of blood T cells in healthy people across ages. Using a J-beta primer mix together with a sample-barcoded 5' primer, a second PCR was run for about 7 to 12 cycles. TCRdb redid the calling of the 5' RACE reads with MiXCR, one entry per CDR3 protein. The sample consists of some 880,000 distinct CDR3 sequences, approximately 35% of them appearing once. What was sequenced was blood. The receptors shown here come from a young man in good health.

In this sample, this clonotype turned up a few times. The rearrangement links TRBV5-6 to TRBJ2-5; TRBD1 might be the D (5 bases). Germline V lookup: CDR1 SGHDT, CDR2 YYEEEE. The V gene lost 2 bases and the J gene lost 4 bases, with 15 bases spanning the gap. The CDR3 has 15 amino acids. For the CDR3, the DNA is TGTGCCAGCAGCTTACTCGTGACAGACGGAGAGACCCAGTACTTC. It is translated as CASSLLVTDGETQYF. Combining the CDR3 with reference TRBV5-6 and TRBJ2-5 gives the whole variable domain DAGVTQSPTHLIKTRGQQVTLRCSPKSGHDTVSWYQQALGQGPQFIFQYYEEEERQRGNFPDRFSGHQFPNYSSELNVNALLLGDSALYLCASSLLVTDGETQYFGPGTRLLVL.

This clonotype was recorded many times. This chain connects TRBV10-3 to TRBJ2-6; possibly TRBD2 for D (6 bases). CDR3 size: 18 residues. With 4 bases removed from V and 0 bases from J, the gap between germline ends came to 16 bases. CDR1 is ENHRY, CDR2 SYGVKD, per germline. CDR3 bases: TGTGCCATCAGTGGCTTCGGGGGTACCCTCTCTGGGGCCAACGTCCTGACTTTC. Translation gives CAISGFGGTLSGANVLTF.

This clonotype has more than one count but fewer than ten. The chain has TRBV6-5 and TRBJ2-1; 10 bases align to TRBD2. The CDR3 spans 15 residues. Germline CDR1 MNHEY, CDR2 SVGAGI. Trimming removed 4 bases from V and 5 bases from J; junction bases left unmatched: 5. CDR3 sequence: CASSWKAGGNNEQFF. The CDR3 nucleotides are TGTGCCAGCAGTTGGAAAGCGGGGGGGAACAATGAGCAGTTCTTC.

The V gene is TRBV20-1, the J gene TRBJ1-4, with D hard to call. Looked up from germline, CDR1 is DFQATT and CDR2 is SNEGSKA (reference sequence). The V and J ends lost 5 bases and 6 bases respectively, with 22 bases between them. The CDR3 is 16 amino acids. The CDR3 sequence is CSAGRVSGDYYEKLFF. In DNA, the CDR3 is TGCAGTGCTGGACGTGTTTCCGGGGATTACTATGAAAAACTGTTTTTT.

V and J are TRBV6-6 and TRBJ1-5; tentatively, D is TRBD1 (6 bases). Germline V gene sequence: CDR1 MNHNY, CDR2 SVGAGI (reference sequence). The V and J ends lost 4 bases and 6 bases respectively, with 16 bases between them. There are 15 residues in the CDR3. As DNA, the CDR3 is TGTGCCAGCAGTTTTACAGGGACTGCAGTTCAGCCCCAGCATTTT. Translated, it gives CASSFTGTAVQPQHF.

This clonotype occurred once. One end of the junction does not line up with germline, which may come from a read error. In nucleotides, the CDR3 is TGTGCCAGCAGACGAACAGTGGTCGTAGGACAAGGGACCCAGTACTTC. It specifies CASRRTVVVGQGTQYF. The chain couples TRBV7-9 to TRBJ2-4; possibly TRBD1 for D (5 bases). The DNA end is more similar to TRBJ2-5, so the J call may be wrong. This CDR3 spans 16 amino acids. Germline V gene lookup returns CDR1 SEHNR and CDR2 FQNEAQ (reference sequence).

Worth noting for this clonotype: The junction departs from germline at one end; a sequencing error may be responsible. This chain connects TRBV20-1 to TRBJ2-1, with D perhaps TRBD1 (6 bases). Germline CDR1 reads DFQATT; CDR2 reads SNEGSKA (reference sequence). The CDR3 spans 13 residues. The CDR3 nucleotides read TGCAGTACTAGGACAGTACTATACAATGAGCAGTTCTTC. Translating it yields CSTRTVLYNEQFF.

Concerning this clonotype: The junction shows a germline mismatch at one end, possibly a read error. This chain links TRBV4-1 with TRBJ1-4, with D perhaps matching TRBD1 (6 bases). Germline V gene sequence: CDR1 MGHRA, CDR2 YSYEKL. The CDR3 runs 16 residues. The CDR3: CASSQSGAATNEKRFF. CDR3 sequence (DNA): TGCGCCAGCAGCCAATCAGGGGCAGCAACTAATGAAAAACGGTTTTTT.

This clonotype was detected only a few times. This chain joins TRBV29-1 and TRBJ2-7; tentative D call: TRBD1 (6 bases). This CDR3 comprises 12 residues. Looked up from germline, CDR1 is SQVTM and CDR2 is ANQGSEA. The ends were cut back, 1 base at V and 7 bases at J, with 11 bases in the middle. The CDR3 region is CSVEVGGSEQYF. DNA for the CDR3: TGCAGCGTTGAAGTAGGGGGTTCTGAGCAGTACTTC.

This clonotype showed up just a few times. The genes are TRBV29-1 and TRBJ1-1; D is unclear. The CDR3 runs 13 residues. V lost 4 bases, J lost 4 bases, and 13 bases lay in between. Germline V gene data show CDR1 as SQVTM and CDR2 as ANQGSEA. This CDR3 is CSVGEYVATEAFF. CDR3 in DNA: TGCAGCGTTGGGGAGTATGTGGCCACTGAAGCTTTCTTT.